The clone carrying this T cell receptor beta chain was counted ten times or more. Its antigen remains unidentified. The data stem from a study of T cell repertoires in cytomegalovirus infection. Across the whole study: Selected CMV epitopes included recently identified HLA-C-restricted ones as well as well-studied HLA-B-restricted ones. Public signatures in TCR beta pointed to CMV infection and matching HLA type.

Germline CDR1 and CDR2: SGHTA and FQGNSA. CDR3 length equals 11 residues. Trimming left V 6 bases short and J 4 bases short, with 4 bases between. General study findings and limits: HLA-C-restricted CMV clonotypes gave the most frequent clonotype in two of eight donors.

One entry per CDR3 protein results from TCRdb running MiXCR on the reads. The repertoire holds about 920,000 distinct CDR3 sequences, with roughly 30% as singletons. The receptor comes from a human donor in good health (CMV status not recorded). Some clones in this sample may be carry-over from other donors' samples. The V call is TRBV7-2, the J call TRBJ2-1; D ambiguous. The sequences come from cultured CD8+ T cells from PBMCs, collected from culture after CMV antigen stimulation. In DNA, the CDR3 is TGTGCCAGCAGGGATTACAATGAGCAGTTCTTC. Translating it yields CASRDYNEQFF.